What follows are 5 T cell receptor beta chains derived from one specimen sequenced in a study of blood T cell repertoires in COVID-19. The data were produced by immunoSEQ multiplex PCR, yet TCRdb's version contains in-frame clones alone and is incomplete. In the table there are roughly 250,000 clones, roughly 84% of which are singletons. Sequenced material: peripheral blood. These receptors were obtained from a middle-aged woman who had recovered from COVID-19.

V gene TRBV7-2 combines with J gene TRBJ2-7, with 14 bases matching TRBD2. CDR1 and CDR2 (germline): SGHTA, FQGNSA. The CDR3 spans 14 residues. Losses at the gene ends were 8 bases for V and 6 bases for J; bases not matched to a gene: 6. CDR3 DNA sequence: TGTGCCAGCGGAGCGGGACTAGCGGGAGCCGAGCAGTACTTC. The encoded protein is CASGAGLAGAEQYF.

V is TRBV5-1 and J is TRBJ2-7, with D possibly being TRBD2 (5 bases). The CDR3 is 14 residues long. CDR1 and CDR2 from the germline V gene are SGHRS and YFSETQ. The germline V and J ends were trimmed by 4 bases and 2 bases, with 13 bases remaining between them. The CDR3 DNA is TGCGCCAGCAGCACCACAGACGGGACCTACGAGCAGTACTTC. Residues: CASSTTDGTYEQYF.

The chain is built from TRBV6-6 and TRBJ2-7, with 9 bases aligning to TRBD1. This CDR3 is 15 amino acids long. Trimming removed 6 bases from V and 4 bases from J; junction bases left unmatched: 10. Germline loops: CDR1 MNHNY, CDR2 SVGAGI (reference sequence). DNA for the CDR3: TGTGCCAGCAGGATTAACACAGGGGGCGCTTACGAGCAGTACTTC. It translates to CASRINTGGAYEQYF.

This clone was recorded once. J is TRBJ2-1 and V is TRBV11-3, with TRBD2 matching 7 bases. The CDR3 has 15 residues. Germline loops: CDR1 SGHNT, CDR2 YENEEA. With 0 bases clipped from V and 3 bases from J, the junction kept 2 bases outside the gene matches. The DNA of the CDR3 is TGTGCCAGCAGCTTAGAAAGCGGGGACTACAATGAGCAGTTCTTC. It encodes CASSLESGDYNEQFF.

The CDR3 sequence is CASSREGTGGVEQFF. In DNA form, the CDR3 reads TGTGCCAGCAGCCGGGAGGGGACAGGGGGCGTTGAGCAGTTCTTC. The chain employs TRBV11-2 and TRBJ2-1; 12 bases agree with TRBD1. The CDR3 loop spans 15 amino acids. Germline loops: CDR1 SGHAT, CDR2 FQNNGV. With 5 bases clipped from V and 9 bases from J, the junction kept 8 bases outside the gene matches.